The 26 T cell receptor beta chains below all came from one sample that was sequenced in a study of blood T cells in healthy people across ages. The second PCR ran about 6 to 11 cycles with a sample-barcoded 5' primer and J-beta primers. TCRdb re-derived calls from the 5' RACE reads in MiXCR, one entry per CDR3 protein. Here the sample spans hundreds of thousands of distinct CDR3 sequences, 35% to 60% being singletons. Sequencing was performed on blood. The receptors derive from a man older than 75 in good health.

In regard to this clonotype: It may be a read error: a sequence one base away is much more abundant. The V gene is TRBV7-2, the J gene TRBJ2-3; TRBD2 might be the D (6 bases). This CDR3 has 15 residues. The germline V gene encodes CDR1 SGHTA and CDR2 FQGNSA. CDR3 amino acids: CASGFAAGLTDTQYF. The CDR3 region has the DNA TGTGCCAGCGGCTTTGCGGCGGGGCTCACAGATACGCAGTATTTT.

This chain joins TRBV7-8 and TRBJ2-3; 7 bases are a match to TRBD1. Germline values: CDR1 SGHVS, CDR2 FQNEAQ. The CDR3 runs to 15 residues. V was pared by 5 bases and J by 4 bases, with 9 bases of the junction left unmatched. The CDR3, as DNA: TGTGCCAGCAGCCTCCGACAGGGACCCCCAGATACGCAGTATTTT. As protein: CASSLRQGPPDTQYF. The complete variable domain, with remaining parts taken from reference TRBV7-8 and TRBJ2-3, reads GAGVSQSPRYKVAKRGQDVALRCDPISGHVSLFWYQQALGQGPEFLTYFQNEAQLDKSGLPSDRFFAERPEGSVSTLKIQRTQQEDSAVYLCASSLRQGPPDTQYFGPGTRLTVL.

In its sample, this clonotype was seen a few times. The chain links TRBV11-2 to TRBJ2-1; tentative D call: TRBD2 (7 bases). Germline-derived CDR1 and CDR2 are SGHAT and FQNNGV. Trimming took off 0 bases at V and 4 bases at J, with 13 bases between the two ends. The CDR3 has 16 amino acids. CDR3: CASSLDGGGGYNEQFF. The CDR3 nucleotides read TGTGCCAGCAGCTTAGATGGAGGGGGGGGATACAATGAGCAGTTCTTC.

The V call is TRBV19, the J call TRBJ2-2; no definite D call. V lost 5 bases to trimming and J lost 6 bases, with 10 bases between them. The length of the CDR3 is 13 residues. From germline, CDR1 is LNHDA and CDR2 SQIVND (reference sequence). The CDR3 here is CASSGSWPGELFF. The DNA for the CDR3 is TGTGCCAGTAGTGGCAGTTGGCCCGGGGAGCTGTTTTTT.

This clonotype was detected a few times. V usage is TRBV7-2 and J usage is TRBJ1-1, with D perhaps TRBD1 (5 bases). Trimming took off 2 bases at V and 3 bases at J, with 13 bases between the two ends. The CDR3 consists of 15 residues. Germline V gene data show CDR1 as SGHTA and CDR2 as FQGNSA. The CDR3: CASSLTGGGDTEAFF. The CDR3 DNA is TGTGCCAGCAGCTTAACTGGGGGTGGGGACACTGAAGCTTTCTTT.

The J gene is TRBJ1-5, the V gene TRBV28; D unresolved. The CDR3 contains 15 residues. Germline CDR1 reads MDHEN; CDR2 reads SYDVKM. The V end was cut by 3 bases, the J end by 0 bases, with 9 bases between. The CDR3 DNA follows: TGTGCCAGCAGTTTTCTGGAGGATAGCAATCAGCCCCAGCATTTT. Amino acid sequence: CASSFLEDSNQPQHF.

This clonotype was detected only a few times. V is TRBV3-1 and J is TRBJ2-5; D remains ambiguous. The germline V gene encodes CDR1 LGHDT and CDR2 YNNKEL (reference sequence). The CDR3 consists of 13 residues. The V end was cut by 1 base, the J end by 7 bases, with 10 bases between. CDR3 loop: CASSQVEFGTQYF. CDR3 coding DNA: TGTGCCAGCAGCCAAGTAGAGTTCGGGACCCAGTACTTC.

This clonotype occurred once. The V gene is TRBV10-2, the J gene TRBJ2-3; D is unclear. The CDR3 contains 11 residues. V lost 8 bases to trimming and J lost 4 bases, with 7 bases between them. From germline, CDR1 is WSHSY and CDR2 SAAADI. CDR3 region: CASAIADTQYF. Here the CDR3 DNA reads TGCGCCAGCGCCATCGCAGATACGCAGTATTTT.

As to this clonotype: The junction departs from germline at one end; a sequencing error may be responsible. The chain recombines TRBV30 with TRBJ2-1; D is unresolved. Germline-derived CDR1 and CDR2 are GTSNPN and SVGIG (reference sequence). There are 15 residues in the CDR3. CDR3 coding DNA: TGTGCCTGGAGTATTCTTGGCCCCGAGAACAATGGGCAGTTCTTC. This translates into CAWSILGPENNGQFF.

The V gene is TRBV14, the J gene TRBJ2-3, with a weak D call TRBD1 (6 bases). The germline gives CDR1 SGHDN, CDR2 FVKESK. This CDR3 is built from 15 residues. Trimming stripped 2 bases from V and 1 base from J, with 10 bases between. CDR3 sequence reads: CASSQQQGGTDTQYF. CDR3 nucleotides: TGTGCCAGCAGCCAACAACAGGGAGGCACAGATACGCAGTATTTT.

The chain has TRBV9 and TRBJ2-1, with 7 positions matching TRBD1. Germline V gives CDR1 SGDLS, CDR2 YYNGEE. V dropped 2 bases and J dropped 9; count of bases not matched to a gene: 14. This CDR3 region has 16 residues. Here the CDR3 DNA reads TGTGCCAGCAGCGTTCAGCCGGGACAGCAACAGGGTGAGCAGTTCTTC. Amino acids: CASSVQPGQQQGEQFF.

The table lists this clonotype with a few counts. The chain uses TRBV12-3 or TRBV12-4 and TRBJ1-4, with TRBD1 as a possible D gene (6 bases). The V and J ends lost 5 bases and 8 bases respectively, with 12 bases between them. This CDR3 contains 13 residues. The CDR3 sequence: CASSGDKIEKLFF. CDR3 bases: TGTGCCAGCAGTGGGGACAAGATCGAAAAACTGTTTTTT.

As DNA, the CDR3 is TGTGCCAGCAGCGTAGCGGATGGGGCAGGCTTATCAACTGGAAACACCATATATTTT. Protein: CASSVADGAGLSTGNTIYF. This chain joins TRBV9 and TRBJ1-3; TRBD1 is a possible D gene (5 bases). Trimming removed 0 bases at V and 2 bases at J, with 21 bases between. The CDR3 spans 19 residues. Germline V CDR1 and CDR2: SGDLS, YYNGEE.

This clonotype was seen ten or more times. The gene calls are TRBV9 and TRBJ2-5; D is possibly TRBD1 (6 bases). In germline, CDR1 is SGDLS, CDR2 YYNGEE. The CDR3 has 14 amino acids. Trimming shortened V by 1 base and J by 7 bases, and 14 bases separated the two germline ends. The CDR3 bases are TGTGCCAGCAGCGTAAAAGGGGGTCAGGCGACCCAGTACTTC. Translation gives CASSVKGGQATQYF.

The chain carries TRBV25-1 and TRBJ2-1; TRBD1 might be the D (6 bases). The V end was cut by 5 bases, the J end by 0 bases, with 14 bases between. The CDR3 extends over 16 amino acids. Germline V CDR1 and CDR2: MGHDK, SYGVNS. CDR3 bases: TGTGCCAGCAGTCATCGCCAGGGGATCTCCTACAATGAGCAGTTCTTC. Residues: CASSHRQGISYNEQFF.

CDR3 DNA sequence: TGTGCCAGCAGTTCCGAACAGGGGCCCCCAACCTACGAGCAGTACTTC. Its translation: CASSSEQGPPTYEQYF. This chain links TRBV27 with TRBJ2-5, with 7 positions matching TRBD1. The end of the DNA is better explained by TRBJ2-7, so the J call may be wrong. The CDR3 length is 16 residues. The germline CDR1 and CDR2 sequences are MNHEY and SMNVEV (reference sequence).

Here the CDR3 DNA reads TGTGCCAGCAGTGAAGCGAAGGGTCTCGTCGATGGCTACACCTTC. It codes for CASSEAKGLVDGYTF. The chain carries TRBV6-1 and TRBJ1-2; D ambiguous. V shed 0 bases and J shed 6 bases, with 14 bases lying between them. The CDR3 extends over 15 amino acids. CDR1 is MNHNS and CDR2 is SASEGT in the germline V gene.

Ten or more counts support this clonotype. CDR3 in amino acids: CASSRTSGNTDTQYF. Here the CDR3 DNA reads TGCGCCAGCAGTAGGACTAGCGGGAACACAGATACGCAGTATTTT. The chain is built from TRBV10-1 and TRBJ2-3; 12 nucleotides line up with TRBD2. The CDR3 is 15 amino acids. The trim removed 5 bases at V and 2 bases at J, leaving 2 bases unmatched. CDR1 and CDR2 from the germline V gene are WNHNN and SYGVQD (reference sequence).

V is TRBV7-8 and J is TRBJ2-1; D is perhaps TRBD1 (6 bases). The CDR3 length is 19 residues. The ends were cut back, 3 bases at V and 4 bases at J, with 25 bases in the middle. CDR1 is SGHVS and CDR2 is FQNEAQ in the germline V gene. In DNA, the CDR3 is TGTGCCAGCAGCTTGGTGCTGACCGCTGGGGGCAAATCATACAATGAGCAGTTCTTC. The encoded protein is CASSLVLTAGGKSYNEQFF.

The V call is TRBV6-5, the J call TRBJ2-5; 10 nucleotides match TRBD2. This CDR3 has 18 amino acids. V shed 2 bases and J 4 bases; nucleotides not matched to a gene: 13. The germline CDR1 and CDR2 sequences are MNHEY and SVGAGI. CDR3 nucleotide sequence: TGTGCCAGCAGTTACGCGCGAAACAGCGGGGGGGCCAGAGAGACCCAGTACTTC. It yields the protein CASSYARNSGGARETQYF.

This clonotype was counted a few times. The rearrangement links TRBV7-2 to TRBJ2-3; 12 nucleotides match TRBD2. The germline V gene encodes CDR1 SGHTA and CDR2 FQGNSA. Unmatched junction bases numbered 4, after V lost 2 bases and J lost 4 bases. This CDR3 region has 16 residues. DNA for the CDR3: TGTGCCAGCAGCTTATCGACTAGCGGGAGTGCAGATACGCAGTATTTT. It yields the protein CASSLSTSGSADTQYF.

The chain couples TRBV7-2 to TRBJ2-7; maybe TRBD2 (6 bases). Germline V gene lookup returns CDR1 SGHTA and CDR2 FQGNSA. The CDR3 runs 14 residues. V was trimmed by 5 bases and J by 2 bases, leaving 13 bases between them. Here the CDR3 DNA reads TGTGCCAGCAGCCACGGGGACTTTCCCTACGAGCAGTACTTC. Amino acid sequence: CASSHGDFPYEQYF.

The rearrangement links TRBV5-1 to TRBJ2-1; D is uncertain. Trimming cost V 0 bases and J 0 bases, with 10 bases left between them. The CDR3 has 16 residues. Looked up from germline, CDR1 is SGHRS and CDR2 is YFSETQ. The chain's CDR3 is CASSLVAQSSYNEQFF. The CDR3 nucleotides are TGCGCCAGCAGCTTGGTCGCCCAGAGCTCCTACAATGAGCAGTTCTTC.

This sequence joins TRBV27 and TRBJ2-1; 7 bases are shared with TRBD2. CDR3 length: 15 residues. V gave up 3 bases and J gave up 0 bases; unmatched junction bases: 2. Germline values: CDR1 MNHEY, CDR2 SMNVEV (reference sequence). Here the CDR3 reads CASSLGLHSYNEQFF. The DNA of the CDR3 is TGTGCCAGCAGTTTGGGACTACACTCCTACAATGAGCAGTTCTTC.

CDR3 sequence (DNA): TGCGCCAGCAGCCCTTCCGGGACAGCGGGGTTTTCACCCCTCCACTTT. Protein sequence: CASSPSGTAGFSPLHF. This chain connects TRBV4-1 to TRBJ1-6, with TRBD1 identical over 7 bases. In germline, CDR1 is MGHRA, CDR2 YSYEKL. V lost 4 bases to trimming and J lost 9 bases; unmatched junction nucleotides: 12. This CDR3 comprises 16 residues.

The CDR3 reads CSVADSGRASYEQYF. The CDR3 DNA sequence: TGCAGCGTCGCCGATAGCGGGAGGGCCTCCTACGAGCAGTACTTC. V and J are TRBV29-1 and TRBJ2-4; the match to TRBD2 covers 11 bases. The J call may not be correct, given that the DNA end is closer to TRBJ2-7. The CDR3 extends over 15 amino acids. Per the germline V gene, CDR1 is SQVTM and CDR2 is ANQGSEA.